In its sample, the clone carrying this T cell receptor (beta chain) was seen many times. Its target is not known. The data belong to a study of shared clonotypes between healthy human individuals. Study conclusions and caveats: Limited genetic and exposure-history diversity came from having few donors.

The assay was carried out at the deep level. Authors' analysis steps: Sequence data from immunoSEQ were junction-only and lacked quality scores; consequently, filtering differed. Measured with immunoSEQ multiplex PCR; TCRdb has only the in-frame clones, and not every one. The V and J calls and clone size come from that table; D and trimming were worked out from the DNA. The sample consists of about half a million clones, around 85% of them appearing once. This CDR3 contains 14 residues. V shed 8 bases and J shed 0 bases, with 13 bases lying between them. Looked up from germline, CDR1 is SNHLY and CDR2 is FYNNEI.

Specimen: PBMCs. The sequence was collected from a woman between 40 and 55 years old in good health. Some clones in this sample may be carry-over from other donors' samples. The chain couples TRBV2 to TRBJ1-2, with D possibly TRBD1 on 6 matching bases. The CDR3 bases are TGTGCCAGCCTCGGACAGTTTGCTAACTATGGCTACACCTTC. Amino acid sequence: CASLGQFANYGYTF.